This T cell receptor (beta chain) came from a study of OX40 agonist ivuxolimab in advanced cancers. Study-wide background: Clinicians treated patients with ivuxolimab, an agonistic anti-OX40 (CD134) antibody. Hepatocellular carcinoma, melanoma, renal cell or head and neck cancer was diagnosed in the dose-escalation patients. Every 2 weeks, ivuxolimab was infused into the patients intravenously at between 0.01 and 10 mg/kg.

Some clones are missing from TCRdb's copy, which holds only in-frame ones; the method was immunoSEQ multiplex PCR. Of 70,000 to 80,000 clones listed, more than 75% are singletons. From germline, CDR1 is MNHNY and CDR2 SVGAGI (reference sequence). The CDR3 length is 13 residues. The V end was cut by 6 bases, the J end by 6 bases, with 14 bases between. Worth noting for this clone: Its antigen is currently unknown.

Findings and caveats of the study: Fewer expanded clones were found on average in CD4+ than in CD8+ T cells.

The rearrangement uses TRBV6-6 and TRBJ1-1; perhaps TRBD1 as D (5 bases). The receptor comes from an adult with an advanced solid tumor such as melanoma, head and neck, liver or kidney cancer. The sequences come from CD4+ or CD8+ T cells sorted from blood, collected in a trial of the OX40 agonist ivuxolimab. CDR3 residues: CASSPAGTSEAFF. DNA of the CDR3: TGTGCCAGCAGCCCCGCGGGGACCTCTGAAGCTTTCTTT.